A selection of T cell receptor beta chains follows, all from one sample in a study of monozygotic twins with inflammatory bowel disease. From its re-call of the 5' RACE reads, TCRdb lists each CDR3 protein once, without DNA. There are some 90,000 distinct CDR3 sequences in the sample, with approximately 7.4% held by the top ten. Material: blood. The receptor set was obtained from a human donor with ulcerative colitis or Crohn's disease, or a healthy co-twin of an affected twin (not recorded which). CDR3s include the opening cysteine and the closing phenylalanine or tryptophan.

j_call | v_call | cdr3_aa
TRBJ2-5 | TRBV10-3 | CAISETISGGSLETQYF
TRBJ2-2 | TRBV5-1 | CAAGTASDTGELFF
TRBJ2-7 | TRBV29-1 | CSVPRTGPYEQYF
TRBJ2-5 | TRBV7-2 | CASSLDEARGTQYF
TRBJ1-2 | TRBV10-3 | CAIRGGSGDGYTF
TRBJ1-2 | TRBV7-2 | CASSKQGNIYGYTF
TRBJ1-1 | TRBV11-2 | CASSLRTGVYTTEAFF
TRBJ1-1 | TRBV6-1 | CASKDRGWRDTEAFF
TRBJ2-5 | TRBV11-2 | CASSQTARGGRETQYF
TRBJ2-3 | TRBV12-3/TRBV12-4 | CASSPGEVTQYF
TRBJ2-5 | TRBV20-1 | CSARGPQETQYF
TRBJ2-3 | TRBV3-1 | CASSPRTSGGDTQYF
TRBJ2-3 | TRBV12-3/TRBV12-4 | CASSDGLARTDTQYF
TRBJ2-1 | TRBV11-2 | CASSSGVGGFF
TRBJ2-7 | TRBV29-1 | CSVSGTSLGEQYF
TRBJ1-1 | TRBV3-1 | CASSPWGDEAFF
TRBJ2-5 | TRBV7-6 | CASSLERAGKETQYF
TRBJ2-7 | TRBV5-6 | CASTLRGEQYF
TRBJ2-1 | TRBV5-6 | CASSRRTSGVHNEQFF
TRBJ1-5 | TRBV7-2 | CASSLDPNQPQHF
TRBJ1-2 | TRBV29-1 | CSVGVGSGSNYGYTF
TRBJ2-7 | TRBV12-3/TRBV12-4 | CASSLSRGRPDEQYF
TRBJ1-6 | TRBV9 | CASSGGGTPVDSPLHF
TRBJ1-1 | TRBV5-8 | CASSRRGASEAFF
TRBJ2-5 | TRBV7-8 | CASSLSGEPTHAGETQYF
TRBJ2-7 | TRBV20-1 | CSARDLDRDYEQYF
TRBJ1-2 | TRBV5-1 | CASSPGAYGYTF
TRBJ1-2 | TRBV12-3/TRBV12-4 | CASSKVVPANYGYTF
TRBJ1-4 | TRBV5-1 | CASSLTQGREKLFF
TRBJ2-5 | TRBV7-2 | CASSLRRGGGETQYF
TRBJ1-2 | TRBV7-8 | CASSSPSFPSYGYTF